The entry below describes one TCR beta chain. Only in-frame clones appear in the TCRdb table, and some are missing; sequencing was by immunoSEQ multiplex PCR. Among 60,000 to 65,000 clones listed, 85% to 95% were seen once. CDR1 is SNHLY and CDR2 is FYNNEI in the germline V gene. The V end was cut by 5 bases, the J end by 10 bases, with 12 bases between. The CDR3 is 12 amino acids. These data come from a study of technical replicates of blood from a few donors. This clonotype was obtained from a human donor in good health. Some clones in this sample may be carry-over from other donors' samples. Sequencing input: PBMCs. This sequence joins TRBV2 and TRBJ1-5; D unclear. The CDR3 loop is CASSLGSEPQHF. CDR3 nucleotide sequence: TGTGCCAGCAGTTTAGGGAGCGAACCCCAGCATTTT.